These 27 T cell receptor beta chains originate from one sample sequenced in a study of blood T cell repertoires in COVID-19. The data were produced by immunoSEQ multiplex PCR, yet TCRdb's version contains in-frame clones alone and is incomplete. Among about 120,000 clones, about 90% were seen once, and the ten largest hold around 4.1%. Sample: peripheral blood. The receptors were gathered from a woman aged 55-69 years with COVID-19, enrolled during active disease.

The CDR3: CASSLSSRGVENSPLHF. The CDR3 DNA is TGTGCCAGCAGTTTAAGTTCCAGGGGAGTTGAAAATTCACCCCTCCACTTT. The chain is built from TRBV27 and TRBJ1-6; D possibly corresponds to TRBD1 (6 bases). Germline CDR1 and CDR2: MNHEY and SMNVEV (reference sequence). This CDR3 is 17 amino acids long. V was shortened by 2 bases and J by 7 bases, with 18 bases between the two germline ends.

This sequence joins TRBV9 and TRBJ2-6; D is possibly TRBD2 (6 bases). V was trimmed by 1 base and J by 4 bases, leaving 15 bases between them. CDR1 and CDR2 (germline): SGDLS, YYNGEE. This CDR3 contains 17 residues. The chain's CDR3 is CASSVNPTGVGANVLTF. The CDR3 nucleotides read TGTGCCAGCAGCGTAAATCCAACGGGGGTCGGGGCCAACGTCCTGACTTTC.

The CDR3 coding sequence is TGCGCCAGCAGCTTTCACCAGGGGGCTAATGAGCAGTTCTTC. Translated: CASSFHQGANEQFF. The chain recombines TRBV5-1 with TRBJ2-1; 8 bases align to TRBD1. The ends lost 2 bases at V and 7 bases at J; junction bases unmatched: 5. The CDR3 loop spans 14 amino acids. Germline V CDR1 and CDR2: SGHRS, YFSETQ.

This chain uses TRBV5-4 with TRBJ2-2; D possibly corresponds to TRBD2 (5 bases). V gave up 4 bases and J gave up 1 base, with 14 bases separating them. This CDR3 region has 16 residues. Germline V gives CDR1 SGHNT, CDR2 YYREEE (reference sequence). CDR3 DNA sequence: TGTGCCAGCAGCGCCCCCCCCGGGAAGAACACCGGGGAGCTGTTTTTT. It yields the protein CASSAPPGKNTGELFF.

The chain employs TRBV6-5 and TRBJ1-1, with D perhaps matching TRBD1 (5 bases). The germline gives CDR1 MNHEY, CDR2 SVGAGI. There are 13 residues in the CDR3. V gave up 8 bases and J gave up 9 bases, with 19 bases separating them. The DNA for the CDR3 is TGTGCCAGCTTGGGGGGTAACAGAAACCAAGCTTTCTTT. Its protein is CASLGGNRNQAFF.

The CDR3 DNA reads TGTGCCAGCAGCCGTCACGGGGGGCCCCTCCACTTT. This translates into CASSRHGGPLHF. The V call is TRBV14, the J call TRBJ1-6; tentative D call: TRBD1 (5 bases). The CDR3 loop spans 12 amino acids. The V end lost 4 bases, the J end lost 13 bases, and 11 bases lay between the germline ends. CDR1 is SGHDN and CDR2 is FVKESK in the germline V gene.

The V call is TRBV7-2, the J call TRBJ2-3, with TRBD1 as a possible D gene (5 bases). Germline assignment: CDR1 SGHTA and CDR2 FQGNSA. CDR3 length: 15 amino acids. Trimming took off 3 bases at V and 0 bases at J, with 10 bases between the two ends. In DNA form, the CDR3 reads TGTGCCAGCAGCTTCGCAGGACAAAGCACAGATACGCAGTATTTT. This codes for CASSFAGQSTDTQYF.

The genes are TRBV14 and TRBJ2-3; 9 nucleotides line up with TRBD2. Germline V gene lookup returns CDR1 SGHDN and CDR2 FVKESK. The CDR3 is made up of 18 amino acids. The junction had 10 bases not matched to a gene; V was cut back by 1 base and J by 2 bases. The CDR3 sequence is CASSQVRSGGPYTDTQYF. In nucleotides, the CDR3 is TGTGCCAGCAGCCAAGTACGGAGCGGGGGGCCCTACACAGATACGCAGTATTTT.

The J gene is TRBJ2-7, the V gene TRBV3-1 (or the pseudogene TRBV3-2); D remains unclear. V lost 0 bases to trimming and J lost 5 bases, with 17 bases between them. Looked up from germline, CDR1 is LGHDT and CDR2 is YNNKEL (reference sequence). The CDR3 has 16 amino acids. CDR3 protein: CASSQDSGPHGNEQYF. The CDR3 bases are TGTGCCAGCAGCCAAGATTCTGGGCCCCATGGAAACGAGCAGTACTTC.

V usage is TRBV30 and J usage is TRBJ1-3; D uncertain. This CDR3 comprises 12 residues. Per the germline V gene, CDR1 is GTSNPN and CDR2 is SVGIG (reference sequence). With 7 bases removed from V and 0 bases from J, the gap between germline ends came to 7 bases. The CDR3 is CALISSGNTIYF. The CDR3, as DNA: TGTGCCTTAATCAGCTCTGGAAACACCATATATTTT. The full variable domain, with the rest looked up from reference TRBV30 and TRBJ1-3, is SQTIHQWPATLVQPVGSPLSLECTVEGTSNPNLYWYRQAAGRGLQLLFYSVGIGQISSEVPQNLSASRPQDRQFILSSKKLLLSDSGFYLCALISSGNTIYFGEGSWLTVV.

The chain is built from TRBV2 and TRBJ1-5, with D possibly TRBD1 on 5 matching bases. The CDR3 length is 15 residues. The V gene's germline CDR1 is SNHLY and CDR2 FYNNEI. V lost 4 bases and J lost 7, with 17 bases in between. The CDR3 sequence: CASSAAQGYMQPQHF. CDR3 coding DNA: TGTGCCAGCAGTGCCGCGCAGGGATACATGCAGCCCCAGCATTTT.

The DNA for the CDR3 is TGCGCCAGCAGCCAAGATTCGACAGGGGGCTATGGCTACACCTTC. Translation: CASSQDSTGGYGYTF. The chain recombines TRBV4-1 with TRBJ1-2; 9 nucleotides agree with TRBD1. The CDR3 extends over 15 amino acids. Trimming removed 0 bases from V and 4 bases from J; junction bases left unmatched: 3. CDR1 and CDR2 from the germline V gene are MGHRA and YSYEKL.

The rearrangement links TRBV9 to TRBJ1-1, with 7 bases fitting TRBD1. Germline lookup yields CDR1 SGDLS and CDR2 YYNGEE. CDR3 size: 16 residues. V lost 3 bases, J lost 2 bases, and 10 bases stayed unmatched. CDR3 sequence (DNA): TGTGCCAGCAGCGAGGGGACAGCGGGCGCCAACACTGAAGCTTTCTTT. It translates to CASSEGTAGANTEAFF.

This chain joins TRBV6-5 and TRBJ1-1; D gene ambiguous. Germline loops: CDR1 MNHEY, CDR2 SVGAGI. CDR3 length: 11 residues. The V end was cut by 6 bases, the J end by 2 bases, with 4 bases between. CDR3 DNA sequence: TGTGCCAGCAGGTTAAACACTGAAGCTTTCTTT. Its protein product is CASRLNTEAFF.

V usage is TRBV9 and J usage is TRBJ2-1, with TRBD1 as a possible D gene (7 bases). The CDR3 runs 16 residues. The V end lost 4 bases, the J end lost 1 base, and 15 bases lay between the germline ends. CDR1 is SGDLS and CDR2 is YYNGEE in the germline V gene. The CDR3 protein is CASSPRGAVSYNEQFF. The DNA for the CDR3 is TGTGCCAGCAGCCCCAGGGGGGCAGTATCCTACAATGAGCAGTTCTTC.

The chain couples TRBV6-1 to TRBJ2-5; 11 nucleotides line up with TRBD1. CDR1 and CDR2 from the germline V gene are MNHNS and SASEGT. The CDR3 is made up of 16 amino acids. V dropped 6 bases and J dropped 5; count of bases not matched to a gene: 11. The CDR3 nucleotides are TGTGCCAGCAGCGAATGGGGGACAGGGGGTAAGGAGACCCAGTACTTC. It specifies CASSEWGTGGKETQYF.

The table lists this clone with a few counts. The chain couples TRBV6-6 to TRBJ1-2, with 7 nucleotides matching TRBD1. Trimming cost V 5 bases and J 4 bases; bases outside gene matches: 4. The germline V gene encodes CDR1 MNHNY and CDR2 SVGAGI (reference sequence). The CDR3 spans 13 residues. Written as DNA, the CDR3 is TGTGCCAGCAGTATCGGGACAGCCTATGGCTACACCTTC. It codes for CASSIGTAYGYTF.

The chain joins TRBV19 to TRBJ2-2; D is unresolved. V shed 6 bases and J shed 0 bases, with 14 bases lying between them. CDR1 and CDR2 (germline): LNHDA, SQIVND (reference sequence). This CDR3 is built from 16 residues. CDR3 sequence: CASSFGDPANTGELFF. Here the CDR3 DNA reads TGTGCCAGTAGCTTCGGAGATCCGGCGAACACCGGGGAGCTGTTTTTT.

The rearrangement joins TRBV5-4 to TRBJ2-7; D call uncertain. Trimming took 0 bases from V and 1 from J, leaving 8 bases between them. CDR3 size: 14 residues. Germline-derived CDR1 and CDR2 are SGHNT and YYREEE (reference sequence). CDR3 in amino acids: CASSLDSRSYEQYF. The CDR3 nucleotides are TGTGCCAGCAGCTTGGATTCCCGGTCCTACGAGCAGTACTTC.

The DNA for the CDR3 is TGTGCCAGCAGTCCCGGGAGAGGAGGCTACACCTTC. This encodes CASSPGRGGYTF. The chain combines TRBV6-5 with TRBJ1-2; no definite D call. This CDR3 contains 12 residues. Germline CDR1 and CDR2: MNHEY and SVGAGI. Trimming shortened V by 5 bases and J by 8 bases, and 12 bases separated the two germline ends.

This clone was observed a few times. The chain has TRBV7-2 and TRBJ1-3, with D uncertain. V was cut by 2 bases and J by 1 base, with 9 bases left in between. The germline V gene encodes CDR1 SGHTA and CDR2 FQGNSA. The length of the CDR3 is 15 residues. The CDR3 DNA is TGTGCCAGCAGCTTATCGGGGAGATCTGGAAACACCATATATTTT. Residues: CASSLSGRSGNTIYF.

This chain links TRBV14 with TRBJ1-4, with D possibly matching TRBD1 (6 bases). The CDR3 covers 17 residues. With 1 base removed from V and 0 bases from J, the gap between germline ends came to 12 bases. In germline, CDR1 is SGHDN, CDR2 FVKESK. CDR3 in amino acids: CASSQGTVIATNEKLFF. CDR3 nucleotide sequence: TGTGCCAGCAGCCAAGGGACAGTCATTGCAACTAATGAAAAACTGTTTTTT.

This clone was recorded only once. This chain connects TRBV10-3 to TRBJ2-1; 10 bases align to TRBD2. The J segment lost 2 bases and the V segment lost 6 bases, leaving 7 bases of the junction unmatched. CDR1 and CDR2 from the germline V gene are ENHRY and SYGVKD. The CDR3 runs 16 residues. CDR3 residues: CAISSSGGGTYNEQFF. In DNA form, the CDR3 reads TGTGCCATCAGCTCGAGCGGGGGGGGCACCTACAATGAGCAGTTCTTC.

The V gene is TRBV20-1, the J gene TRBJ2-6; 12 bases agree with TRBD1. Germline V lookup: CDR1 DFQATT, CDR2 SNEGSKA (reference sequence). J gave up 2 bases and V 5 bases, and 16 bases lay outside the gene matches. This CDR3 is built from 20 residues. This CDR3 reads CSACGVGTGGGRPGANVLTF. DNA for the CDR3: TGCAGTGCTTGTGGGGTCGGGACAGGGGGCGGTAGACCTGGGGCCAACGTCCTGACTTTC.

J is TRBJ2-7 and V is TRBV14, with TRBD1 matching 8 bases. The CDR3 consists of 16 residues. Germline lookup yields CDR1 SGHDN and CDR2 FVKESK. V gave up 4 bases and J gave up 2 bases; unmatched junction bases: 10. Written as DNA, the CDR3 is TGTGCCAGCAGCCGAGGGGCCGGGACAGGCCCCTACGAGCAGTACTTC. This encodes CASSRGAGTGPYEQYF.

The chain employs TRBV4-2 and TRBJ2-7; D perhaps matches TRBD1 (6 bases). Per germline, CDR1 LGHNA and CDR2 YNFKEQ. Trimming removed 0 bases at V and 6 bases at J, with 18 bases between. The CDR3 sequence is 16 residues long. This chain's CDR3 is CASSQDSQGLAAEQYF. CDR3 sequence (DNA): TGTGCCAGCAGCCAAGATTCCCAGGGGCTGGCCGCCGAGCAGTACTTC.

V and J are TRBV20-1 and TRBJ2-4; D gene unclear. There are 11 residues in the CDR3. The germline V and J ends were trimmed by 5 bases and 9 bases, with 11 bases remaining between them. Germline V CDR1 and CDR2: DFQATT, SNEGSKA (reference sequence). The CDR3: CSAFASGIQYF. The DNA for the CDR3 is TGCAGTGCTTTTGCCTCGGGCATTCAGTACTTC.